Reported below is one T cell receptor (beta chain). The antigen is unknown. This CDR3 is 15 amino acids long. Germline V gene lookup returns CDR1 MGHRA and CDR2 YSYEKL. The J segment lost 1 base and the V segment lost 4 bases, leaving 2 bases of the junction unmatched. The authors ran the immunoSEQ assay, v3.0, at survey level. Here immunoSEQ multiplex PCR was the method, and the copy in TCRdb shows in-frame clones only, minus some. This table has about 12,000 clones, roughly 82% appearing once. The entry originates in a study of long-term antiretroviral therapy in people with HIV. Study-wide findings and caveats: Comparison with controls showed narrower CDR3 length ranges in HIV repertoires.

The chain carries TRBV4-1 and TRBJ2-2; 8 bases map to TRBD1. This sample comprised unsorted PBMCs, obtained 8 to 8.5 years after starting antiretroviral therapy. The TCR comes from a man aged 50-60 years with HIV. Here the CDR3 DNA reads TGCGCCAGCAGCCCCAGGGGGCGGAACACCGGGGAGCTGTTTTTT. It is translated as CASSPRGRNTGELFF.